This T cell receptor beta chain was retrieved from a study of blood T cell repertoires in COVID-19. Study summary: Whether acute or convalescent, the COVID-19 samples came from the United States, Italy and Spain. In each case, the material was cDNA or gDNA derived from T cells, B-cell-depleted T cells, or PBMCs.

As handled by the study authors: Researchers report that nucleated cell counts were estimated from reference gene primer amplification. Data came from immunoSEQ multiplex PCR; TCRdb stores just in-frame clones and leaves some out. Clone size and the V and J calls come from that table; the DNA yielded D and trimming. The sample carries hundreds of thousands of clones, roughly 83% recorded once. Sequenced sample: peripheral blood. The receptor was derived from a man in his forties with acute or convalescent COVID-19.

The chain's CDR3 is CASSLSLNTEAFF. The CDR3 coding sequence is TGTGCCAGCAGTTTGAGTCTGAACACTGAAGCTTTCTTT. This chain uses TRBV6-4 with TRBJ1-1; D is unresolved. V lost 5 bases, J lost 0 bases, and 7 bases lay in between. The CDR3 extends over 13 amino acids. Germline V CDR1 and CDR2: MRHNA, SNTAGT.